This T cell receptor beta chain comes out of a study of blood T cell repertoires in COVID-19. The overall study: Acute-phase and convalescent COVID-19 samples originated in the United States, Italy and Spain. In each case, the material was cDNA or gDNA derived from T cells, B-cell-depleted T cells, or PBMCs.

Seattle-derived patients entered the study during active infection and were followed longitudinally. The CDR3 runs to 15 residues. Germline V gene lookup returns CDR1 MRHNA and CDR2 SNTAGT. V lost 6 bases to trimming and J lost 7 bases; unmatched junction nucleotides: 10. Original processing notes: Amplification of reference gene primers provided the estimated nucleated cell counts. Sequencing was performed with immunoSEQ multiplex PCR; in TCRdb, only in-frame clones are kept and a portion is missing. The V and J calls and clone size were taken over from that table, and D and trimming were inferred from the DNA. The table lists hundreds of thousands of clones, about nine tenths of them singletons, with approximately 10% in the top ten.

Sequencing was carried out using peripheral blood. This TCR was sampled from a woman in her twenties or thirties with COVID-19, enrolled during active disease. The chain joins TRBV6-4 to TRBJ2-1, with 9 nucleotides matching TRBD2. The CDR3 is CASSTDSAGGNEQFF. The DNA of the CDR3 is TGTGCCAGCAGCACCGACTCTGCGGGAGGGAATGAGCAGTTCTTC.